These T cell receptor beta chains were read from a single sample in a study of cytomegalovirus exposure and HLA in healthy donors. Some clones are missing from TCRdb's copy, which holds only in-frame ones; the method was immunoSEQ multiplex PCR. The table has around 130,000 clones, roughly 76% seen once. Sequences were obtained from PBMCs. These receptors were collected from a man aged 30-40 years in good health and CMV-seronegative. Both conserved end residues are part of each CDR3. A D gene is named only where the DNA matches it firmly. Some rows have no size entry. The others give once, few or many, or a class for an expanded clone.

d_gene,v_gene,len,abundance,j_gene,CDR3aa,CDR3nt
.,TRBV5-8,15,.,TRBJ1-2,CASSLVGSGGYGYTF,TGTGCCAGCAGCTTGGTAGGGTCGGGGGGCTATGGCTACACCTTC
TRBD1,TRBV27,16,.,TRBJ1-6,CASSIISTGGSSPLHF,TGTGCCAGCAGTATCATCTCGACAGGGGGTAGTTCACCCCTCCACTTT
.,TRBV19,12,.,TRBJ1-1,CASRKEGGEAFF,TGTGCCAGCCGAAAGGAAGGGGGTGAAGCTTTCTTT
.,TRBV5-1,14,.,TRBJ2-7,CASSVESRGYEQYF,TGCGCCAGCAGCGTGGAGTCTCGGGGGTACGAGCAGTACTTC
.,TRBV2,17,.,TRBJ1-5,CASSNWTGWEGNQPQHF,TGTGCCAGCAGTAATTGGACCGGGTGGGAGGGCAATCAGCCCCAGCATTTT
.,TRBV4-3,13,.,TRBJ1-1,CASSRALNTEAFF,TGCGCCAGCAGCCGGGCCCTTAACACTGAAGCTTTCTTT
.,TRBV18,13,.,TRBJ2-7,CASSPAVSYEQYF,TGTGCCAGCTCACCAGCGGTTTCCTACGAGCAGTACTTC
TRBD2,TRBV10-3,16,.,TRBJ2-7,CAISVSGGGASNEQYF,TGTGCCATCAGTGTGTCGGGCGGGGGGGCCAGCAACGAGCAGTACTTC
.,TRBV30,16,.,TRBJ1-1,CAWIRLIAQGGTEAFF,TGTGCCTGGATCCGTCTTATCGCACAGGGTGGAACTGAAGCTTTCTTT
.,TRBV7-9,13,.,TRBJ1-2,CASSRSGGGGYTF,TGTGCCAGCAGCCGATCGGGGGGCGGCGGCTACACCTTC
.,TRBV9,15,.,TRBJ2-3,CASSVAGLGGDTQYF,TGTGCCAGCAGCGTAGCCGGGCTAGGAGGAGATACGCAGTATTTT
.,TRBV11-2,16,.,TRBJ2-3,CASSPDLVLGTDTQYF,TGTGCCAGCAGCCCAGATCTGGTTCTAGGCACAGATACGCAGTATTTT
TRBD1,TRBV4-3,15,once,TRBJ1-2,CASSQATGTDAGYTF,TGCGCCAGCAGCCAAGCGACAGGGACGGATGCTGGCTACACCTTC
TRBD1,TRBV11-2,14,.,TRBJ2-7,CASRSGTGFYEQYF,TGTGCCAGTCGGTCCGGGACAGGGTTCTACGAGCAGTACTTC
TRBD1,TRBV5-1,14,.,TRBJ2-7,CASSFSGTGSEQYF,TGCGCCAGCAGCTTTTCCGGGACAGGGAGCGAGCAGTACTTC
.,TRBV11-2,12,.,TRBJ2-7,CASSPTDYEQYF,TGTGCCAGCAGCCCGACAGACTACGAGCAGTACTTC
.,TRBV18,17,.,TRBJ2-5,CASSPLPGTDRRETQYF,TGTGCCAGCTCACCTCTCCCCGGGACGGACAGAAGGGAGACCCAGTACTTC
.,TRBV7-6,14,.,TRBJ2-7,CASSLAHRAYEQYF,TGTGCCAGCAGCTTAGCCCACCGGGCCTACGAGCAGTACTTC
TRBD1,TRBV9,15,few,TRBJ2-3,CASSVGDRVTDTQYF,TGTGCCAGCAGCGTAGGGGACAGGGTCACAGATACGCAGTATTTT
.,TRBV9,13,once,TRBJ1-5,CASSVATTGGQHF,TGTGCCAGCAGCGTAGCGACAACAGGTGGCCAGCATTTT
TRBD1,TRBV7-2,13,.,TRBJ1-1,CASRGQTNTEAFF,TGTGCCAGCAGGGGACAGACGAACACTGAAGCTTTCTTT
.,TRBV13,13,few,TRBJ2-7,CASSLGQSSEQYF,TGTGCCAGCAGCTTAGGCCAGTCCTCCGAGCAGTACTTC
TRBD2,TRBV10-1,15,.,TRBJ2-5,CASSVPPGLAGTQYF,TGCGCCAGCAGTGTTCCACCGGGACTAGCAGGGACCCAGTACTTC
.,TRBV7-2,13,once,TRBJ1-1,CASSLVSNREAFF,TGTGCCAGCAGCTTAGTTTCGAACAGGGAAGCTTTCTTT
.,TRBV7-2,14,.,TRBJ1-4,CASSLGRSDEKLFF,TGTGCCAGCAGCTTAGGGAGATCCGATGAAAAACTGTTTTTT
.,TRBV5-1,15,.,TRBJ1-1,CASSLAEARNTEAFF,TGCGCCAGCAGCTTGGCCGAGGCAAGGAACACTGAAGCTTTCTTT
TRBD1,TRBV14,16,.,TRBJ2-7,CASSQERGQGAIEQYF,TGTGCCAGCAGCCAAGAACGTGGGCAGGGGGCAATCGAGCAGTACTTC
.,TRBV10-3,16,.,TRBJ2-7,CAIRGRGGGEGYEQYF,TGTGCCATCAGGGGGCGGGGAGGGGGAGAAGGCTACGAGCAGTACTTC
.,TRBV7-2,14,.,TRBJ1-2,CASSPRTPPHGYTF,TGTGCCAGCAGCCCGAGGACTCCTCCACATGGCTACACCTTC
.,TRBV10-1,13,.,TRBJ2-3,CASSAEATDTQYF,TGCGCCAGCAGTGCAGAGGCCACGGATACGCAGTATTTT
.,TRBV29-1,11,.,TRBJ2-3,CSVDMEFTQYF,TGCAGCGTTGACATGGAGTTCACGCAGTATTTT
TRBD1,TRBV11-3,14,.,TRBJ1-2,CASSFGPTGDGYTF,TGTGCCAGCAGCTTTGGGCCGACAGGGGATGGCTACACCTTC
TRBD1,TRBV6-1,15,.,TRBJ2-7,CASSEYGQGLYEQYF,TGTGCCAGCAGTGAATATGGACAGGGTTTGTACGAGCAGTACTTC
.,TRBV29-1,12,.,TRBJ1-2,CSVGGSGGGYTF,TGCAGCGTTGGGGGCTCGGGGGGTGGCTACACCTTC
TRBD1,TRBV25-1,13,.,TRBJ2-2,CASSETGIGELFF,TGTGCCAGCAGTGAGACAGGGATTGGGGAGCTGTTTTTT
TRBD1,TRBV27,15,.,TRBJ1-1,CASSSPGQGASEAFF,TGTGCCAGCAGTTCCCCGGGACAGGGGGCGTCTGAAGCTTTCTTT
.,TRBV14,14,.,TRBJ1-2,CASSHRGFYYGYTF,TGTGCCAGCAGCCATCGGGGGTTTTACTATGGCTACACCTTC
TRBD1,TRBV28,15,.,TRBJ1-5,CASRSRDRRNQPQHF,TGTGCCAGCAGAAGCCGGGACAGGCGCAATCAGCCCCAGCATTTT
.,TRBV21-1,12,.,TRBJ1-1,CASPPWNTEAFF,TGTGCCAGCCCCCCATGGAACACTGAAGCTTTCTTT